The 24 T cell receptor beta chains in this list originate from one sample, sequenced in a study of shared clonotypes between healthy human individuals. Profiled with immunoSEQ multiplex PCR; TCRdb holds only in-frame clones, not every one. The sample consists of hundreds of thousands of clones, less than 98% of them appearing once. Source material: naive CD4+ T cells sorted from blood. The subset: CD45RA+ positively selected. These receptor sequences come from a woman aged 25 to 39 in good health.

The chain is built from TRBV11-2 and TRBJ2-2; 10 positions agree with TRBD2. Germline loops: CDR1 SGHAT, CDR2 FQNNGV. Germline trimming cut 0 bases from V and 4 bases from J; bases unmatched to any gene: 5. The CDR3 extends over 17 amino acids. The CDR3 sequence is CASSLDLGLAVTGELFF. CDR3 in DNA: TGTGCCAGCAGCTTAGACCTCGGACTAGCGGTCACCGGGGAGCTGTTTTTT. Filled out from reference TRBV11-2 and TRBJ2-2, the complete variable domain reads EAGVAQSPRYKIIEKRQSVAFWCNPISGHATLYWYQQILGQGPKLLIQFQNNGVVDDSQLPKDRFSAERLKGVDSTLKIQPAKLEDSAVYLCASSLDLGLAVTGELFFGEGSRLTVL.

This chain uses TRBV5-1 with TRBJ1-4; D gene uncertain. This CDR3 is 11 amino acids long. Germline CDR1 SGHRS, CDR2 YFSETQ. Trimming removed 0 bases from V and 7 bases from J, with 1 base in between. The CDR3 bases are TGCGCCAGCAGCTTGGCTGAAAAACTGTTTTTT. Protein: CASSLAEKLFF.

The chain carries TRBV28 and TRBJ2-7; D uncertain. Germline V gene sequence: CDR1 MDHEN, CDR2 SYDVKM. This CDR3 is 16 amino acids long. With 3 bases removed from V and 2 bases from J, the gap between germline ends came to 17 bases. The DNA of the CDR3 is TGTGCCAGCAGTTTCAATTGGCAGGTCCGGACCTACGAGCAGTACTTC. Its translation: CASSFNWQVRTYEQYF.

This rearrangement joins TRBV11-1 to TRBJ2-1; possible D gene TRBD2, 5 bases. Germline V gene lookup returns CDR1 SGHAT and CDR2 FQDESV (reference sequence). There are 16 residues in the CDR3. With 2 bases removed from V and 0 bases from J, the gap between germline ends came to 11 bases. CDR3 bases: TGTGCCAGCAGCTTACGCTTGGGGAGCTCCTACAATGAGCAGTTCTTC. Residues: CASSLRLGSSYNEQFF.

The genes are TRBV2 and TRBJ2-5, with D perhaps TRBD1 (6 bases). Trimming pared 7 bases from V and 2 bases from J, leaving 14 bases between. The germline gives CDR1 SNHLY, CDR2 FYNNEI. CDR3 size: 14 residues. CDR3 nucleotide sequence: TGTGCCAGCACCGCACGACAGGTTCAAGAGACCCAGTACTTC. This encodes CASTARQVQETQYF.

V and J are TRBV27 and TRBJ2-7; 12 bases agree with TRBD2. There are 18 residues in the CDR3. The junction had 17 bases not matched to a gene; V was cut back by 6 bases and J by 5 bases. CDR1 and CDR2 (germline): MNHEY, SMNVEV (reference sequence). The CDR3: CASSPRTSGIHQYHEQYF. The DNA for the CDR3 is TGTGCCAGCAGCCCAAGGACTAGCGGGATACACCAGTACCACGAGCAGTACTTC.

In regard to this clone: Other DNA sequences in this specimen translate into the identical CDR3. The V call is TRBV2, the J call TRBJ2-7; TRBD2 might be the D (6 bases). Deletions cut 4 bases from V and 3 bases from J, with 7 bases between. CDR3 size: 12 residues. Germline-derived CDR1 and CDR2 are SNHLY and FYNNEI. This chain's CDR3 is CASSAGGYEQYF. The CDR3, as DNA: TGTGCCAGCAGTGCCGGGGGCTACGAGCAGTACTTC. Variable domain in full (rest from reference TRBV2 and TRBJ2-7): EPEVTQTPSHQVTQMGQEVILRCVPISNHLYFYWYRQILGQKVEFLVSFYNNEISEKSEIFDDQFSVERPDGSNFTLKIRSTKLEDSAMYFCASSAGGYEQYFGPGTRLTVT.

The chain carries TRBV18 and TRBJ2-7; D not resolved. The germline CDR1 and CDR2 sequences are KGHSH and LQKENI. This CDR3 spans 16 amino acids. The ends were cut back, 3 bases at V and 2 bases at J, with 17 bases in the middle. In nucleotides, the CDR3 is TGTGCCAGCTCACCGGGGTCGGAGAGGCCAACCTACGAGCAGTACTTC. Its protein product is CASSPGSERPTYEQYF.

The rearrangement joins TRBV5-1 to TRBJ2-3; D might be TRBD1 (6 bases). This CDR3 has 12 residues. Germline V gene data show CDR1 as SGHRS and CDR2 as YFSETQ. Trimming cost V 4 bases and J 5 bases, with 8 bases left between them. DNA of the CDR3: TGCGCCAGCAGCCCACAGGGAGATACGCAGTATTTT. It encodes CASSPQGDTQYF. Combining the CDR3 with reference TRBV5-1 and TRBJ2-3 gives the whole variable domain KAGVTQTPRYLIKTRGQQVTLSCSPISGHRSVSWYQQTPGQGLQFLFEYFSETQRNKGNFPGRFSGRQFSNSRSEMNVSTLELGDSALYLCASSPQGDTQYFGPGTRLTVL.

This CDR3 is CASSQTLAGGGIYNEQFF. The DNA for the CDR3 is TGCGCCAGCAGCCAAACACTAGCGGGAGGAGGGATTTACAATGAGCAGTTCTTC. V usage is TRBV4-1 and J usage is TRBJ2-1; 12 positions agree with TRBD2. Germline CDR1 is MGHRA and CDR2 is YSYEKL. V lost 2 bases to trimming and J lost 4 bases; unmatched junction nucleotides: 9. This CDR3 region has 18 residues.

The chain links TRBV29-1 to TRBJ2-2, with D possibly matching TRBD2 (6 bases). Trimming shortened V by 4 bases and J by 8 bases, and 14 bases separated the two germline ends. Germline CDR1 and CDR2: SQVTM and ANQGSEA. CDR3 length: 13 residues. CDR3 in DNA: TGCAGCGTTGTGGGACTGACGGGGGGGGAGCTGTTTTTT. It is translated as CSVVGLTGGELFF.

This chain uses TRBV5-1 with TRBJ2-1, with 7 positions matching TRBD1. Germline V CDR1 and CDR2: SGHRS, YFSETQ. The J segment lost 1 base and the V segment lost 4 bases, leaving 8 bases of the junction unmatched. The CDR3 loop spans 16 amino acids. The DNA of the CDR3 is TGCGCCAGCAGCGCCCAGACAGGGATATCCTACAATGAGCAGTTCTTC. Residues: CASSAQTGISYNEQFF. The variable domain in full, completed from reference TRBV5-1 and TRBJ2-1, reads KAGVTQTPRYLIKTRGQQVTLSCSPISGHRSVSWYQQTPGQGLQFLFEYFSETQRNKGNFPGRFSGRQFSNSRSEMNVSTLELGDSALYLCASSAQTGISYNEQFFGPGTRLTVL.

This clone appeared a single time. The V and J genes are TRBV18 and TRBJ2-7, with 8 bases identical to TRBD1. V lost 3 bases and J lost 3; bases outside the gene matches: 10. Germline-derived CDR1 and CDR2 are KGHSH and LQKENI. This CDR3 comprises 16 residues. The CDR3: CASSPQRQGNFYEQYF. CDR3 bases: TGTGCCAGCTCACCCCAAAGACAGGGGAACTTCTACGAGCAGTACTTC. The full variable domain, with the rest looked up from reference TRBV18 and TRBJ2-7, is NAGVMQNPRHLVRRRGQEARLRCSPMKGHSHVYWYRQLPEEGLKFMVYLQKENIIDESGMPKERFSAEFPKEGPSILRIQQVVRGDSAAYFCASSPQRQGNFYEQYFGPGTRLTVT.

This chain joins TRBV4-2 and TRBJ2-5; no clear D gene. This CDR3 contains 13 residues. Germline V gives CDR1 LGHNA, CDR2 YNFKEQ. Trimming removed 1 base at V and 12 bases at J, with 15 bases between. Here the CDR3 reads CASSQGLGAPEYF. Here the CDR3 DNA reads TGTGCCAGCAGCCAAGGCCTAGGCGCCCCAGAGTACTTC.

Concerning this clone itself: Other DNA sequences in the sample encode the same CDR3. The chain couples TRBV5-1 to TRBJ1-2; no reliable D call. The CDR3 totals 12 residues. The germline CDR1 and CDR2 sequences are SGHRS and YFSETQ. V was trimmed by 2 bases and J by 6 bases, leaving 8 bases between them. The DNA of the CDR3 is TGCGCCAGCAGCTTAGGTGGGGATGGCTACACCTTC. It translates to CASSLGGDGYTF.

The chain couples TRBV18 to TRBJ2-1; D is perhaps TRBD2 (6 bases). Trimming took off 1 base at V and 3 bases at J, with 13 bases between the two ends. Germline V gives CDR1 KGHSH, CDR2 LQKENI. The CDR3 length is 16 residues. CDR3 region: CASSPRAGSIYNEQFF. CDR3 sequence (DNA): TGTGCCAGCTCACCACGGGCGGGATCGATCTACAATGAGCAGTTCTTC.

The chain uses TRBV5-8 and TRBJ2-7; 12 nucleotides agree with TRBD1. V lost 2 bases to trimming and J lost 2 bases; unmatched junction nucleotides: 5. Germline V gene data show CDR1 as SGHTS and CDR2 as YDEGEE. The CDR3 runs 16 residues. As DNA, the CDR3 is TGTGCCAGCAGCTTAGCCGGGACAGGGGGCCCCTACGAGCAGTACTTC. It specifies CASSLAGTGGPYEQYF.

CDR3: CASSRLAGANEQFF. The CDR3 DNA is TGCGCCAGCAGCCGACTAGCGGGAGCGAATGAGCAGTTCTTC. The V call is TRBV4-1, the J call TRBJ2-1, with 12 bases aligning to TRBD2. CDR3 length: 14 residues. With 4 bases clipped from V and 7 bases from J, the junction kept 2 bases outside the gene matches. CDR1 and CDR2 from the germline V gene are MGHRA and YSYEKL.

In its sample, this clone was seen once. This chain connects TRBV27 to TRBJ1-6; 9 bases are a match to TRBD1. There are 14 residues in the CDR3. The germline V gene has CDR1 MNHEY and CDR2 SMNVEV (reference sequence). J was trimmed by 9 bases and V by 6 bases; bases with no gene match: 6. The CDR3 region is CASRPGQGVSPLHF. CDR3 sequence (DNA): TGTGCCAGCAGACCGGGACAGGGAGTTTCACCCCTCCACTTT.

The chain recombines TRBV6-5 with TRBJ1-2, with D perhaps TRBD1 (6 bases). The CDR3 is 13 amino acids. With 0 bases removed from V and 7 bases from J, the gap between germline ends came to 9 bases. Germline CDR1 is MNHEY and CDR2 is SVGAGI. The CDR3 region has the DNA TGTGCCAGCAGTTACTCGACAGGCTTTGGCTACACCTTC. It specifies CASSYSTGFGYTF.

The chain joins TRBV7-3 to TRBJ2-1; 10 bases fit TRBD2. Germline trimming cut 5 bases from V and 4 bases from J; bases unmatched to any gene: 11. The CDR3 is 17 amino acids. Germline V gene sequence: CDR1 SGHTA, CDR2 FQGTGA. The CDR3 spells CASSPTPGTSVYNEQFF. The DNA of the CDR3 is TGTGCCAGCAGCCCTACGCCCGGGACTAGCGTATACAATGAGCAGTTCTTC.

V gene TRBV13 combines with J gene TRBJ1-5; D might be TRBD1 (5 bases). The CDR3 extends over 14 amino acids. The germline CDR1 and CDR2 sequences are PRHDT and FYEKMQ (reference sequence). Between the trimmed V and J ends, which lost 2 bases and 3 bases, there was a span of 8 bases. CDR3 region: CASSLLGTNQPQHF. DNA of the CDR3: TGTGCCAGCAGCTTACTAGGGACCAATCAGCCCCAGCATTTT.

This chain links TRBV18 with TRBJ1-3, with no clear D. The V end was cut by 9 bases, the J end by 4 bases, with 16 bases between. Germline V gene data show CDR1 as KGHSH and CDR2 as LQKENI. This CDR3 is built from 14 residues. The CDR3 DNA follows: TGTGCCAGTAATCGGGCTCTGGCAGGAAACACCATATATTTT. Protein product: CASNRALAGNTIYF. Together with reference TRBV18 and TRBJ1-3, the CDR3 gives the full variable domain: NAGVMQNPRHLVRRRGQEARLRCSPMKGHSHVYWYRQLPEEGLKFMVYLQKENIIDESGMPKERFSAEFPKEGPSILRIQQVVRGDSAAYFCASNRALAGNTIYFGEGSWLTVV.

The chain recombines TRBV4-1 with TRBJ2-1, with D maybe TRBD1 (6 bases). Germline lookup yields CDR1 MGHRA and CDR2 YSYEKL. CDR3 length: 12 residues. The V end lost 1 base, the J end lost 16 bases, and 14 bases lay between the germline ends. In DNA form, the CDR3 reads TGCGCCAGCAGCCAAGTGGGGGCGGGTCAATTCTTC. Amino acid sequence: CASSQVGAGQFF.